The 8 T cell receptor beta chains below were found in one sample sequenced in a study of blood T cell repertoires in COVID-19. Some clones are missing from TCRdb's copy, which holds only in-frame ones; the method was immunoSEQ multiplex PCR. The sample contains 140,000 to 150,000 clones, 87% of which appear only once. The specimen sequenced was PBMCs or T cells enriched from blood (not recorded which). These TCRs come from a man aged 55-75 years who had recovered from COVID-19.

V usage is TRBV28 and J usage is TRBJ2-7; 12 bases fit TRBD2. V gave up 6 bases and J gave up 7 bases; unmatched junction bases: 10. Germline CDR1 MDHEN, CDR2 SYDVKM. The CDR3 is 15 residues long. The DNA for the CDR3 is TGTGCCAGCAGACTAGCGGGAGGTCCCTTAGGGGAGCAGTACTTC. This codes for CASRLAGGPLGEQYF.

The chain employs TRBV2 and TRBJ1-2, with D unresolved. The CDR3 is 12 amino acids. Trimming left V 8 bases short and J 4 bases short, with 11 bases between. Germline loops: CDR1 SNHLY, CDR2 FYNNEI. CDR3 DNA: TGTGCCAGCCTTAGAGGGTCCTATGGCTACACCTTC. This codes for CASLRGSYGYTF.

This chain joins TRBV10-3 and TRBJ1-6; 9 bases map to TRBD1. This CDR3 spans 13 amino acids. V dropped 5 bases and J dropped 10; count of bases not matched to a gene: 3. CDR1 ENHRY and CDR2 SYGVKD come from the germline V gene. Written as DNA, the CDR3 is TGTGCCATCAGTACCGGGACAGGGTCACCCCTCCACTTT. Amino acids: CAISTGTGSPLHF.

The rearrangement joins TRBV5-4 to TRBJ2-3, with 8 nucleotides matching TRBD2. CDR1 is SGHNT, CDR2 YYREEE, per germline (reference sequence). Germline trimming cut 4 bases from V and 0 bases from J; bases unmatched to any gene: 4. The CDR3 is made up of 15 amino acids. This CDR3 is CASSIIAGSTDTQYF. The CDR3 DNA follows: TGTGCCAGCAGCATAATAGCGGGGAGCACAGATACGCAGTATTTT. Variable domain in full (rest from reference TRBV5-4 and TRBJ2-3): ETGVTQSPTHLIKTRGQQVTLRCSSQSGHNTVSWYQQALGQGPQFIFQYYREEENGRGNFPPRFSGLQFPNYSSELNVNALELDDSALYLCASSIIAGSTDTQYFGPGTRLTVL.

The rearrangement joins TRBV2 to TRBJ2-2; D is perhaps TRBD1 (6 bases). Germline V gene sequence: CDR1 SNHLY, CDR2 FYNNEI. The CDR3 has 14 residues. The germline V and J ends were trimmed by 9 bases and 3 bases, with 14 bases remaining between them. For the CDR3, the DNA is TGTGCCAGTCGGTCGGGGACATACACCGGGGAGCTGTTTTTT. It translates to CASRSGTYTGELFF.

V is TRBV7-8 and J is TRBJ1-1; unclear D gene. Germline V gene sequence: CDR1 SGHVS, CDR2 FQNEAQ. V was trimmed by 4 bases and J by 4 bases, leaving 7 bases between them. The CDR3 is 12 amino acids. The CDR3 loop reads CASSSRSTEAFF. The CDR3 DNA reads as TGTGCCAGCAGCTCGAGAAGCACTGAAGCTTTCTTT. Complete variable domain (other parts from reference TRBV7-8 and TRBJ1-1): GAGVSQSPRYKVAKRGQDVALRCDPISGHVSLFWYQQALGQGPEFLTYFQNEAQLDKSGLPSDRFFAERPEGSVSTLKIQRTQQEDSAVYLCASSSRSTEAFFGQGTRLTVV.

The V call is TRBV7-6, the J call TRBJ2-1; perhaps TRBD1 as D (5 bases). V was pared by 5 bases and J by 2 bases, with 10 bases between. The germline CDR1 and CDR2 sequences are SGHVS and FNYEAQ. This CDR3 has 14 amino acids. The DNA of the CDR3 is TGTGCCAGCAGCCCATGGGGCACCTACAATGAGCAGTTCTTC. This codes for CASSPWGTYNEQFF.

The chain is built from TRBV28 and TRBJ1-5; D unresolved. This CDR3 region has 12 residues. Germline CDR1 is MDHEN and CDR2 is SYDVKM. V was cut by 5 bases and J by 7 bases, with 9 bases left in between. Written as DNA, the CDR3 is TGTGCCAGCAGTCTCAGGTCCCAGCCCCAGCATTTT. Amino acid sequence: CASSLRSQPQHF.